This TCR beta chain was found in a study of a mutant IDH1 vaccine in newly diagnosed glioma. Indicated time point: baseline, week 1 (first vaccination visit). Treatment meaning: pre-vaccination baseline after standard-of-care therapy. As concerns this clone: Antigen: not known.

Sequencing was performed with immunoSEQ multiplex PCR; in TCRdb, only in-frame clones are kept and a portion is missing. The data hold 50,000 to 75,000 clones, with more than 90% observed a single time. Study observations and caveats: Vaccination elicited immune responses in 93.3% of patients.

The CDR3 runs 13 residues. Deletions cut 9 bases from V and 5 bases from J, with 14 bases between. Per the germline V gene, CDR1 is SGHNT and CDR2 is YYREEE (reference sequence). The V call is TRBV5-4, the J call TRBJ2-2; D is uncertain. This TCR was recovered from a man aged 50-60 years with glioma. This specimen consisted of PBMCs, obtained from a glioma patient treated with radiotherapy, temozolomide or both. The CDR3 DNA sequence: TGTGCCACCCAACCTTCAGGTACCGGGGAGCTGTTTTTT. It codes for CATQPSGTGELFF. Full variable domain (rest looked up from reference TRBV5-4 and TRBJ2-2): ETGVTQSPTHLIKTRGQQVTLRCSSQSGHNTVSWYQQALGQGPQFIFQYYREEENGRGNFPPRFSGLQFPNYSSELNVNALELDDSALYLCATQPSGTGELFFGEGSRLTVL.